A selection of T cell receptor beta chains follows, all from one sample in a study of blood T cell repertoires in COVID-19. This table comes from immunoSEQ multiplex PCR, and its TCRdb copy is limited to in-frame clones, with some not included. The sample records 200,000 or so clones, more than 85% being singletons. Sequencing used peripheral blood. The receptors come from a man between 35 and 55 years old with active or convalescent COVID-19. The CDR3 runs from the conserved cysteine through the conserved F or W. D genes are given only for firm matches. The listing skips clone size in some rows; elsewhere it reads once, few, many or a size class.

v_call	d_call	j_call	clone_size	cdr3_nt	cdr3_aa
TRBV5-3	TRBD2	TRBJ2-1	NA	TGTGCCAGAAGCCCACCGGGACTAGCGGCCAATGAGCAGTTCTTC	CARSPPGLAANEQFF
TRBV14	NA	TRBJ2-7	NA	TGTGCCAGCAGCCAAGCGTACGGATACAGCTACGAGCAGTACTTC	CASSQAYGYSYEQYF
TRBV12-3/TRBV12-4	NA	TRBJ2-7	once	TGTGCCAGCAGGCGAGAGGCCTACGAGCAGTACTTC	CASRREAYEQYF
TRBV4-1	NA	TRBJ1-3	NA	TGCGCCAGCAGCCCCGAACTTTTTCTGGGCGGAAACACCATATATTTT	CASSPELFLGGNTIYF
TRBV7-9	NA	TRBJ1-5	NA	TGTGCCAGCAGCTTAACAGGTAGCAATCAGCCCCAGCATTTT	CASSLTGSNQPQHF
TRBV11-3	TRBD1	TRBJ2-7	NA	TGTGCCAGCAGCTTAGAATCGGGACAGGAGAACGAGCAGTACTTC	CASSLESGQENEQYF
TRBV3-1/TRBV3-2	NA	TRBJ1-2	NA	TGTGCCAGCAGCCAAGAGAGAGCGGGAACAGGCTATGGCTACACCTTC	CASSQERAGTGYGYTF
TRBV5-1	TRBD2	TRBJ2-2	NA	TGCGCCAGCAGCCCACGGCCCGGGGTGGGGAGGGAAACCGGGGAGCTGTTTTTT	CASSPRPGVGRETGELFF
TRBV5-1	NA	TRBJ1-2	NA	TGCGCCAGCAGCTCACAGATCAACTATGGCTACACCTTC	CASSSQINYGYTF
TRBV18	NA	TRBJ1-5	NA	TGTGCCAGCTCACCGGGGGCCAATCAGCCCCAGCATTTT	CASSPGANQPQHF
TRBV5-1	NA	TRBJ2-3	NA	TGCGCCAGCAGTCCTACAGGACCGGATACGCAGTATTTT	CASSPTGPDTQYF
TRBV19	NA	TRBJ2-2	NA	TGTGCCAGTAGGACCGGACAGAACACCGGGGAGCTGTTTTTT	CASRTGQNTGELFF
TRBV7-3	NA	TRBJ1-2	NA	TGTGCCAGCAGCTTAACTTCCGTCTATGGCTACACCTTC	CASSLTSVYGYTF
TRBV28	TRBD1	TRBJ2-7	NA	TGTGCCAGCAGTTTGGGACAGAATAATAACTACGAGCAGTACTTC	CASSLGQNNNYEQYF
TRBV9	NA	TRBJ1-1	NA	TGTGCCAGCAGCCCTCAGGCGGACTTAAACACTGAAGCTTTCTTT	CASSPQADLNTEAFF
TRBV4-1	TRBD2	TRBJ2-7	NA	TGCGCCAGCAGCCAAGATAACGGACGGGAGGGCCTCTACGAGCAGTACTTC	CASSQDNGREGLYEQYF
TRBV5-4	NA	TRBJ2-1	NA	TGTGCCAGCAGCTTGGCCCTAAGGGGCTCCTACAATGAGCAGTTCTTC	CASSLALRGSYNEQFF
TRBV18	NA	TRBJ1-1	NA	TGTGCCAGCTCAGCGGGACGGAACACTGAAGCTTTCTTT	CASSAGRNTEAFF
TRBV6-4	TRBD1	TRBJ1-6	NA	TGTGCCAGCAGTGACGGGACAGGGGGTTCACCCCTCCACTTT	CASSDGTGGSPLHF
TRBV6-5	NA	TRBJ1-4	NA	TGTGCCAGCACCAGGACAGCAACTAATGAAAAACTGTTTTTT	CASTRTATNEKLFF
TRBV6-5	NA	TRBJ1-1	NA	TGTGCCAGCTTAACTCAGGGGCCGCTTCACAAGGGAGCTTTCTTT	CASLTQGPLHKGAFF
TRBV15	TRBD2	TRBJ2-1	NA	TGTGCCACCAGCAGAGAGGTCGGGAGGGCCAGCGATGAGCAGTTCTTC	CATSREVGRASDEQFF
TRBV28	TRBD1	TRBJ1-4	NA	TGTGCCAGCAGTCACGGGGGACAGCAGAATGAAAAACTGTTTTTT	CASSHGGQQNEKLFF
TRBV29-1	NA	TRBJ1-2	NA	TGCAGCGTTGCTTCGGTTTATGGCTACACCTTC	CSVASVYGYTF
TRBV6-1	TRBD1	TRBJ1-5	NA	TGTGCCAGCAGTGAGGGGAACAGGGGGTTTGGTCAGCCCCAGCATTTT	CASSEGNRGFGQPQHF
TRBV29-1	NA	TRBJ1-2	once	TGCAGCGCCGCCGGCAGGGGCCTAAGAGGTTACACCTTC	CSAAGRGLRGYTF
TRBV5-5	NA	TRBJ1-5	NA	TGTGCCAGCAGCTTGGGGACAAACAATCAGCCCCAGCATTTT	CASSLGTNNQPQHF
TRBV27	NA	TRBJ2-3	NA	TGTGCCAGCAGTTTATTGGCCCCTCTGGGAGGAGCAGATACGCAGTATTTT	CASSLLAPLGGADTQYF
TRBV27	TRBD1	TRBJ2-7	NA	TGTGCCAGCAGTTTTGGGGACAGGGGGCGTTACGAGCAGTACTTC	CASSFGDRGRYEQYF
TRBV24-1	TRBD1	TRBJ2-7	NA	TGTGCCACCAGTGACGGAGGACAGGGGGCGAGTGAGCAGTACTTC	CATSDGGQGASEQYF
TRBV5-1	NA	TRBJ2-6	NA	TGCGCCAGCAGACCTCTAGACGGCTCTGGGGCCAACGTCCTGACTTTC	CASRPLDGSGANVLTF
TRBV7-9	NA	TRBJ2-5	few	TGTGCCAGCAGCTTAGATGGGCCCAAGGGAGGTGTGGAGACCCAGTACTTC	CASSLDGPKGGVETQYF
TRBV5-1	TRBD1	TRBJ2-5	NA	TGCGCCAGCAGCCTACCGGGACAGGGGATGGGAGGCGAACGGCAGACCCAGTACTTC	CASSLPGQGMGGERQTQYF
TRBV27	NA	TRBJ2-7	NA	TGTGCCAGCAGTTTAAATAATAGGGGAGAGCAGTACTTC	CASSLNNRGEQYF
TRBV7-3	NA	TRBJ2-3	NA	TGTGCCAGCAGCTTACAAGGGACACAGAGCACAGATACGCAGTATTTT	CASSLQGTQSTDTQYF